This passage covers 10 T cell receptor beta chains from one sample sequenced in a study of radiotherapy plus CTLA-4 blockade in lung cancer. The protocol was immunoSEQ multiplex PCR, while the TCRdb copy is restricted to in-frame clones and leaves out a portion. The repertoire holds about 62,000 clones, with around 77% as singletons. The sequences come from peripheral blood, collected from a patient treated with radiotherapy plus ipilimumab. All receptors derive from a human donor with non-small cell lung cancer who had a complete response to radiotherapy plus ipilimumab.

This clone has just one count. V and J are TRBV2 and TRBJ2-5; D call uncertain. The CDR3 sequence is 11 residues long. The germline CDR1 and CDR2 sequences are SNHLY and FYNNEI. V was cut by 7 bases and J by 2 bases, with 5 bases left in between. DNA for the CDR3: TGTGCCAGCAATCAGCAAGAGACCCAGTACTTC. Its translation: CASNQQETQYF.

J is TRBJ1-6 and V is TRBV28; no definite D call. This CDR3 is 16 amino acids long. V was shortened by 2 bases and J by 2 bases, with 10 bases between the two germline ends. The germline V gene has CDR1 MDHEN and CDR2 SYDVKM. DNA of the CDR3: TGTGCCAGCAGTTTAGGGAGGGTTGCCTATAATTCACCCCTCCACTTT. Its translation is CASSLGRVAYNSPLHF.

CDR3 nucleotides: TGTGCCAGCAGCCATAATCAGCCCCAGCATTTT. Translation gives CASSHNQPQHF. The chain joins TRBV28 to TRBJ1-5; D gene ambiguous. Per germline, CDR1 MDHEN and CDR2 SYDVKM. Trimming cost V 6 bases and J 4 bases, with 4 bases left between them. The CDR3 runs 11 residues. Full variable domain (outside the CDR3, taken from reference TRBV28 and TRBJ1-5): DVKVTQSSRYLVKRTGEKVFLECVQDMDHENMFWYRQDPGLGLRLIYFSYDVKMKEKGDIPEGYSVSREKKERFSLILESASTNQTSMYLCASSHNQPQHFGDGTRLSIL.

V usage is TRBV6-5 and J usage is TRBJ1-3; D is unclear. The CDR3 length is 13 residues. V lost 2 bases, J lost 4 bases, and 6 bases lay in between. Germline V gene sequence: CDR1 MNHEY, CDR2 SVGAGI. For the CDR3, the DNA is TGTGCCAGCAGTTACGGCCCAGGAAACACCATATATTTT. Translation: CASSYGPGNTIYF.

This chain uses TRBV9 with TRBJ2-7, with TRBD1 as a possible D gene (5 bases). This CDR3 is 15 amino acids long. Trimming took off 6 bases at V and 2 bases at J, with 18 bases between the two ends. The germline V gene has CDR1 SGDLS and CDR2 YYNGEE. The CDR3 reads CASITNRCPPYEQYF. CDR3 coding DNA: TGTGCCAGCATCACAAACAGGTGTCCCCCCTACGAGCAGTACTTC.

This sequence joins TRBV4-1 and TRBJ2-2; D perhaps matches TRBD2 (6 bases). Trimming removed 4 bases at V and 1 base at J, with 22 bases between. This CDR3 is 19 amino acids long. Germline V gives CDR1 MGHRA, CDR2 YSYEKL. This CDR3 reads CASSPGVVRLVENTGELFF. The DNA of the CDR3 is TGCGCCAGCAGCCCGGGGGTAGTACGCCTGGTAGAGAACACCGGGGAGCTGTTTTTT.

Written as DNA, the CDR3 is TGTGCCAGCAGTATGAGGAATGAGCAGTTCTTC. It is translated as CASSMRNEQFF. V and J are TRBV28 and TRBJ2-1, with D unclear. V lost 5 bases to trimming and J lost 7 bases, with 6 bases between them. This CDR3 has 11 amino acids. Germline-derived CDR1 and CDR2 are MDHEN and SYDVKM.

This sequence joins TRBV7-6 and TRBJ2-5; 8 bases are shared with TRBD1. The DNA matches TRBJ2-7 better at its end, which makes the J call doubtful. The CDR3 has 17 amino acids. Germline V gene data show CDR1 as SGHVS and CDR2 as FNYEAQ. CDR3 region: CASSPLTLDRVRYEQYF. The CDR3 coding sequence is TGTGCCAGCAGCCCCCTTACCTTGGACAGGGTAAGGTACGAGCAGTACTTC.

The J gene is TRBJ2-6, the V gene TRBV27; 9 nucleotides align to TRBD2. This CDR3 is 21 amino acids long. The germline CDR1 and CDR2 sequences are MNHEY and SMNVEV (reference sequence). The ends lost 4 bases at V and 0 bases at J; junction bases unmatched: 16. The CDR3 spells CASSSYRYGGSGGSGANVLTF. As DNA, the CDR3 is TGTGCCAGCAGTTCCTACCGATACGGCGGTAGCGGGGGCTCTGGGGCCAACGTCCTGACTTTC.

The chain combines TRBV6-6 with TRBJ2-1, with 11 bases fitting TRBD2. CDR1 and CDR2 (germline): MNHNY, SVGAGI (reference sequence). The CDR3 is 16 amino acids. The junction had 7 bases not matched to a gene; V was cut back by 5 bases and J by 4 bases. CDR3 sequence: CASSRLLAGVYNEQFF. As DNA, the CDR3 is TGTGCCAGCAGTCGCCTACTAGCGGGGGTGTACAATGAGCAGTTCTTC.